This T cell receptor (beta chain) was recorded in a study of T cells in Graves' hyperthyroidism and ophthalmopathy. The V gene's germline CDR1 is MNHEY and CDR2 SVGEGT. CDR3 length equals 12 residues. The V end was cut by 2 bases, the J end by 7 bases, with 5 bases between. Amplified TCR beta CDR3 regions came from RNA transcripts. The HTBI primer set served for first-round RT-PCR of the TCR CDR3. TCRdb reanalysed the multiplex PCR reads using MiXCR and keeps one entry per CDR3 protein. This table has hundreds of thousands of distinct CDR3 sequences, around a third appearing once. General study results and limits: Among thyroid clonotypes expanded above 0.001, most also appeared in blood.

Newly diagnosed patients aged 18 to 65 had hyperthyroidism of under 2 months' duration. Patients with uncontrolled infections, other autoimmune diseases, pregnancy or lactation were excluded. The study based diagnoses on clinical symptoms, serum thyroxine and TRAb, thyroid ultrasound and orbital computed tomography. This clonotype was observed a few times. Antigen: not known. The sequenced material came from blood. The TCR was taken from a woman aged 40 to 50 with Graves' hyperthyroidism. V gene TRBV6-2 or TRBV6-3 combines with J gene TRBJ2-2; D is undetermined. CDR3 in DNA: TGTGCCAGCAGTTACCTTTTCGGGGAGCTGTTTTTT. It encodes CASSYLFGELFF.